The next 9 T cell receptor beta chains were all read from a single sample in a study of immune evolution from preneoplasia to lung adenocarcinoma. Method: immunoSEQ multiplex PCR; TCRdb's copy keeps in-frame clones and lacks some. This table has 8,000 or so clones, around 75% appearing once. Sequencing was done on a sample of FFPE minimally invasive lung adenocarcinoma tissue. Every receptor here comes from a person aged 65-85 years with lung adenocarcinoma.

The chain combines TRBV19 with TRBJ2-3; 8 positions agree with TRBD2. After removal of 7 bases from V and 0 bases from J, the junction contained 9 bases not matched to a gene. Germline V lookup: CDR1 LNHDA, CDR2 SQIVND (reference sequence). The CDR3 is 16 residues long. DNA for the CDR3: TGTGCCAGTAAAAACGGGGGGGCCTCTAGCACAGATACGCAGTATTTT. It yields the protein CASKNGGASSTDTQYF.

J is TRBJ2-5 and V is TRBV25-1; TRBD2 aligns across 10 bases. From germline, CDR1 is MGHDK and CDR2 SYGVNS. The trim removed 1 base at V and 5 bases at J, leaving 10 bases unmatched. The CDR3 runs 17 residues. CDR3 DNA sequence: TGTGCCAGCAGTGAATTTGTCCTAGCGGGAGATAGGGAGACCCAGTACTTC. It specifies CASSEFVLAGDRETQYF.

The chain couples TRBV10-2 to TRBJ2-7, with a weak D call TRBD1 (6 bases). This CDR3 is built from 18 residues. Trimming removed 0 bases at V and 6 bases at J, with 24 bases between. Germline V CDR1 and CDR2: WSHSY, SAAADI. CDR3 bases: TGCGCCAGCAGTGAGTCACGGGCCCTTACAGGGAATAGGGCCGAGCAGTACTTC. Protein sequence: CASSESRALTGNRAEQYF.

In nucleotides, the CDR3 is TGTGCCAGCAGAGCTACAGGGGGCGCAGCTGAAGCTTTCTTT. Translation gives CASRATGGAAEAFF. The chain carries TRBV27 and TRBJ1-1; 9 nucleotides match TRBD1. Germline assignment: CDR1 MNHEY and CDR2 SMNVEV (reference sequence). The trim removed 6 bases at V and 6 bases at J, leaving 8 bases unmatched. The CDR3 length is 14 residues.

This clone turned up a few times. Written as DNA, the CDR3 is TGCGCCAGCAGCTCCCGACAGGGGCCCGAGTCCCAGTACTTC. This gives the protein CASSSRQGPESQYF. The chain employs TRBV5-1 and TRBJ2-5, with 8 bases lining up with TRBD1. Losses at the gene ends were 3 bases for V and 9 bases for J; bases not matched to a gene: 10. The CDR3 contains 14 residues. Germline V gene data show CDR1 as SGHRS and CDR2 as YFSETQ.

This rearrangement joins TRBV6-5 to TRBJ2-5; no clear D. V lost 5 bases, J lost 4 bases, and 11 bases lay in between. CDR3 length: 13 residues. Germline V gives CDR1 MNHEY, CDR2 SVGAGI. The CDR3 DNA follows: TGTGCCAGCAGTCAAAGATCATTAGAGACCCAGTACTTC. Translating gives CASSQRSLETQYF.

The CDR3 protein is CASGGRIFEKLFF. DNA for the CDR3: TGTGCCAGTGGGGGAAGGATTTTTGAAAAACTGTTTTTT. The chain couples TRBV28 to TRBJ1-4; D may be TRBD1 (5 bases). The V end was cut by 9 bases, the J end by 7 bases, with 15 bases between. This CDR3 has 13 amino acids. Germline CDR1 MDHEN, CDR2 SYDVKM.

CDR3 DNA sequence: TGTGCCAGCAGCTTGGAGGGACAGGGCAACGACAATGAGCAGTTCTTC. It yields the protein CASSLEGQGNDNEQFF. V gene TRBV5-4 combines with J gene TRBJ2-1, with 9 nucleotides matching TRBD1. Germline V gives CDR1 SGHNT, CDR2 YYREEE (reference sequence). The CDR3 extends over 16 amino acids. Trimming at V came to 0 bases and at J to 5 bases, leaving 6 bases not matched to a gene.

About this clone itself: This same CDR3 is encoded by further DNA sequences in the sample. The chain links TRBV7-9 to TRBJ2-3; a weak D match, TRBD2 (6 bases). This CDR3 is 15 amino acids long. CDR1 and CDR2 (germline): SEHNR, FQNEAQ (reference sequence). V was trimmed by 1 base and J by 0 bases, leaving 8 bases between them. CDR3 sequence reads: CASSLVRGSTDTQYF. The DNA for the CDR3 is TGTGCCAGCAGCTTAGTGCGGGGCAGCACAGATACGCAGTATTTT.